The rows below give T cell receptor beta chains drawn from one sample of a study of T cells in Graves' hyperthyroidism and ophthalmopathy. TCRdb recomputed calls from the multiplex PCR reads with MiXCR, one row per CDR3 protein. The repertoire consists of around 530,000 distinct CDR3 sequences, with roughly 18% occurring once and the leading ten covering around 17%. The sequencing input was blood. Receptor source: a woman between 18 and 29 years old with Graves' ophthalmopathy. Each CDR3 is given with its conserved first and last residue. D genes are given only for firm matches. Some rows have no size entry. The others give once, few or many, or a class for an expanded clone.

TGTGCCAGCAGCTTCGGCCAGGAAAAACTGTTTTTT	CASSFGQEKLFF	TRBJ1-4	NA	NA	TRBV7-9
TGCAGTGCTAGAGAACCCGGGACTAGCGCGAACTACGAGCAGTACTTC	CSAREPGTSANYEQYF	TRBJ2-7	TRBD2	NA	TRBV20-1
TGCAGTGCCTCAGGGCTCGGTCTAGCCCACAATGAGCAGTTCTTC	CSASGLGLAHNEQFF	TRBJ2-1	NA	few	TRBV20-1
TGTGCCAGCAGCCAAGGACAGGGTCTACACTCCATGGGGGATACGCAGTATTTT	CASSQGQGLHSMGDTQYF	TRBJ2-3	TRBD1	many	TRBV28
TGCAGTGCTAGAGCGGGGGACACTGAAGCTTTCTTT	CSARAGDTEAFF	TRBJ1-1	NA	many	TRBV20-1
TGTGCCAGCAGCCAAGAGGGGGAGCCTGCTAACTATGGCTACACCTTC	CASSQEGEPANYGYTF	TRBJ1-2	NA	few	TRBV14
TGCGCCAGCAGCTTGGCTCAGGAGCCCCAAGAGACCCAGTACTTC	CASSLAQEPQETQYF	TRBJ2-5	NA	NA	TRBV5-1
TGTGCCAGCAGCTTAGACTGGGGCCAAGAGACCCAGTACTTC	CASSLDWGQETQYF	TRBJ2-5	NA	many	TRBV11-1
TGTGCCAGCAGCAAGTTGTTGTTGGACACTGAAGCTTTCTTT	CASSKLLLDTEAFF	TRBJ1-1	NA	many	TRBV6-2/TRBV6-3
TGTGCCAGCAGCACCCTTGGTGAGGGAGGGCCGAGAAATGAGCAGTTCTTC	CASSTLGEGGPRNEQFF	TRBJ2-1	TRBD2	NA	TRBV28
TGTGCCAGCAGGACACCCGGACAGATCTATGGCTACACCTTC	CASRTPGQIYGYTF	TRBJ1-2	NA	many	TRBV12-3/TRBV12-4
TGTGCCAGCAGCCCCGAGGAGGGTATAACCTACAATGAGCAGTTCTTC	CASSPEEGITYNEQFF	TRBJ2-1	NA	many	TRBV9
TGTGCCATCAGGGACAGGGATCAGCCCCAGCATTTT	CAIRDRDQPQHF	TRBJ1-5	TRBD1	NA	TRBV10-3
TGTGCCAGCAGCCCGTCGGGGACCGCTCCTTCCTACGAGCAGTACTTC	CASSPSGTAPSYEQYF	TRBJ2-7	NA	many	TRBV2
TGTGCCTGGACCGGTGGGTCCCCCGAGCAGTACTTC	CAWTGGSPEQYF	TRBJ2-7	NA	many	TRBV30
TGTGCCAGCAGTGAATTAGGGGAAGGCACTGAAGCTTTCTTT	CASSELGEGTEAFF	TRBJ1-1	NA	many	TRBV6-1
TGTGCCAGCAGCGCGGGGGACAGGAGCGAAAAACTGTTTTTT	CASSAGDRSEKLFF	TRBJ1-4	TRBD1	few	TRBV7-9
TGTGCCAGCAGTTACTCGATTACAGCGGGCAATGAGCAGTTCTTC	CASSYSITAGNEQFF	TRBJ2-1	NA	many	TRBV6-6
TGTGCCAGCAAACCCTCCACGGTAATGAACACTGAAGCTTTCTTT	CASKPSTVMNTEAFF	TRBJ1-1	NA	NA	TRBV6-1
TGTGCCAGCACGGGACACCGCACAGATACGCAGTATTTT	CASTGHRTDTQYF	TRBJ2-3	NA	NA	TRBV2
TGTGCCAGCAGTTTCGGTGGCAGGGACGACACTGAAGCTTTCTTT	CASSFGGRDDTEAFF	TRBJ1-1	NA	many	TRBV28
TGTGCCAGCAGCTTAGGGAGAGGAGCGGGGGCAGATACGCAGTATTTT	CASSLGRGAGADTQYF	TRBJ2-3	TRBD2	many	TRBV7-2
TGTGCCAGCAGCCCCGAGAGGACAGAGCCTATGGGCTACACCTTC	CASSPERTEPMGYTF	TRBJ1-2	NA	NA	TRBV7-8
TGCAGTGCTAGAGTTACAGGGACCCCAGAGACCCAGTACTTC	CSARVTGTPETQYF	TRBJ2-5	NA	NA	TRBV20-1
TGCAGTGTTAGGCCCTCTAGCGGGACTTACAATGAGCAGTTCTTC	CSVRPSSGTYNEQFF	TRBJ2-1	TRBD2	NA	TRBV20-1
TGTGTCAGCAGCTTAGGCGGACTAGCGGGAGGAGAGACCCAGTACTTC	CVSSLGGLAGGETQYF	TRBJ2-5	TRBD2	NA	TRBV7-9
TGTGCCAGCAGTTACTCTTACGGGAGATACAATGAGCAGTTCTTC	CASSYSYGRYNEQFF	TRBJ2-1	NA	few	TRBV6-2/TRBV6-3
TGCGCCAGCAGTGGACTAGTCAAGAGCTCTGGGGCCAACGTCCTGACTTTC	CASSGLVKSSGANVLTF	TRBJ2-6	NA	NA	TRBV10-2
TGTGCCAGCAGCGCCAACTCGGACAGCCTCTACGAGCAGTACTTC	CASSANSDSLYEQYF	TRBJ2-7	NA	many	TRBV7-2
TGCGCCAGCAGCTTGGGGGCAGGAGGAGGCTATGGCTACACCTTC	CASSLGAGGGYGYTF	TRBJ1-2	NA	NA	TRBV5-1
TGTGCCACCAGTGATTTTGCCCTCTACATTCAGTACTTC	CATSDFALYIQYF	TRBJ2-4	NA	once	TRBV24-1
TGCAGTGCTAGAGACCCAAACCCTGGGACAGCTATTAATGAAAAACTGTTTTTT	CSARDPNPGTAINEKLFF	TRBJ1-4	TRBD1	few	TRBV20-1
TGTGCCAGCAGTTTGACACGGTACCAAGAGACCCAGTACTTC	CASSLTRYQETQYF	TRBJ2-5	NA	NA	TRBV12-3/TRBV12-4
TGTGCCATCAGTGAGTTGCAGGGAAAGAACACTGAAGCTTTCTTT	CAISELQGKNTEAFF	TRBJ1-1	NA	many	TRBV10-3
TGTGCCAGCTCTCTCATGGACAAAAGCTACGAGCAGTACTTC	CASSLMDKSYEQYF	TRBJ2-7	NA	few	TRBV18
TGCAGCACACAGGGGCTAGGGGCAGATACGCAGTATTTT	CSTQGLGADTQYF	TRBJ2-3	TRBD1	NA	TRBV29-1
TGTGCCATCAGTGAGTCTTCAGCGGGGGAGAGGGAGCAGTTCTTC	CAISESSAGEREQFF	TRBJ2-1	TRBD2	many	TRBV10-3
TGTGCCGGCAGCGAGACGGCGGCTAACTATGGCTACACCTTC	CAGSETAANYGYTF	TRBJ1-2	NA	NA	TRBV7-9
TGTGCCAGCAGCTCGCAAGCGGGAGGGCCGGGTGAGCAGTTCTTC	CASSSQAGGPGEQFF	TRBJ2-1	TRBD2	many	TRBV7-2
TGTGCCAGCAGTCGGACAGACTCCTACAATGAGCAGTTCTTC	CASSRTDSYNEQFF	TRBJ2-1	NA	few	TRBV12-3/TRBV12-4
TGTGCCTGGACTAATCCGGGACAGACGAACACTGAAGCTTTCTTT	CAWTNPGQTNTEAFF	TRBJ1-1	TRBD1	many	TRBV30
TGTGCCAGCAGCGTGGACAGGGTGGGCAATCAGCCCCAGCATTTT	CASSVDRVGNQPQHF	TRBJ1-5	TRBD1	many	TRBV6-1
TGTGCCAGCAGCTTAGTGGGACAACCGAACACTGAAGCTTTCTTT	CASSLVGQPNTEAFF	TRBJ1-1	NA	few	TRBV7-9
TGTGCCAGCAGCGTAGAACTCCACACTGAAGCTTTCTTT	CASSVELHTEAFF	TRBJ1-1	NA	many	TRBV9
TGTGCCTGGAGCGCGACAGGGAGCTCCTACGAGCAGTACTTC	CAWSATGSSYEQYF	TRBJ2-7	TRBD1	many	TRBV30
TGTGCCTCCAAATGGGGGCACTACGAGCAGTACTTC	CASKWGHYEQYF	TRBJ2-7	NA	many	TRBV30
TGCGCCAGCAGCTTGGCCACCGAGCAGTACTTC	CASSLATEQYF	TRBJ2-7	NA	many	TRBV5-1
TGTGCCAGCAGGAACAGGGGAAGGACTGAAGCTTTCTTT	CASRNRGRTEAFF	TRBJ1-1	TRBD1	many	TRBV3-1
TGTGCCAGCAGCTCCGGACAGGGGGCGCGAGAAAAACTGTTTTTT	CASSSGQGAREKLFF	TRBJ1-4	TRBD1	NA	TRBV7-9
TGTGCCAGCAGTGACTCCGGGACAGGGGGCAATGAGCAGTTCTTC	CASSDSGTGGNEQFF	TRBJ2-1	TRBD1	few	TRBV6-1
TGTGCCAGCAGCGTAGGACAGGAGGACACTGAAGCTTTCTTT	CASSVGQEDTEAFF	TRBJ1-1	NA	NA	TRBV9
TGTGCCAGCAGCTCGGGGACTAGCGGGGGGGCCCGGGAGACCCAGTACTTC	CASSSGTSGGARETQYF	TRBJ2-5	TRBD2	few	TRBV11-2
TGTGCCAGCAGCCAAGCGACAAGCACTGAAGCTTTCTTT	CASSQATSTEAFF	TRBJ1-1	NA	many	TRBV3-1
TGTGCCAGCAGTCAACGGGCCACCTACGAGCAGTACTTC	CASSQRATYEQYF	TRBJ2-7	NA	many	TRBV27